These 25 T cell receptor beta chains originate from one sample sequenced in a study of OX40 agonist ivuxolimab in advanced cancers. The library was produced with the immunoSEQ multiplex PCR assay. This is the immuneACCESS table as TCRdb keeps it, with only in-frame sequences that have V and J called. A part of the clones is gone; compared with another copy, unresolved V genes explain less than half, and the rest is unexplained. Present in this sample are tens of thousands of clones, about 88% of which were seen just once. The top ten clonotypes cover under 2% of the sample. The source material was CD4+ or CD8+ T cells sorted from blood, sampled in a trial of the OX40 agonist ivuxolimab. All receptors come from an adult with an advanced solid tumor such as melanoma, head and neck, liver or kidney cancer.

V usage is TRBV9 and J usage is TRBJ2-1, with TRBD2 matching 13 bases. V dropped 2 bases and J dropped 4; count of bases not matched to a gene: 0. Germline loops: CDR1 SGDLS, CDR2 YYNGEE. The CDR3 totals 15 residues. The CDR3 region has the DNA TGTGCCAGCAGCGTGACTAGCGGGGGGTACAATGAGCAGTTCTTC. This translates into CASSVTSGGYNEQFF.

This CDR3 reads CASSPGTGVYEQYF. The CDR3 nucleotides read TGTGCCAGCAGCCCCGGGACAGGGGTCTACGAGCAGTACTTC. The V gene is TRBV9, the J gene TRBJ2-7, with 10 bases lining up with TRBD1. Germline V lookup: CDR1 SGDLS, CDR2 YYNGEE. This CDR3 comprises 14 residues. Unmatched junction bases numbered 4, after V lost 4 bases and J lost 3 bases.

This clone appeared once. The chain carries TRBV28 and TRBJ1-2; 7 nucleotides agree with TRBD1. Germline CDR1 reads MDHEN; CDR2 reads SYDVKM. Unmatched junction bases numbered 6, after V lost 8 bases and J lost 3 bases. The CDR3 covers 13 residues. Here the CDR3 reads CASYATGDYGYTF. CDR3 nucleotides: TGTGCCAGCTACGCAACAGGGGACTATGGCTACACCTTC.

This chain joins TRBV2 and TRBJ1-1; no clear D gene. The CDR3 is 12 residues long. Trimming stripped 7 bases from V and 3 bases from J, with 9 bases between. CDR1 is SNHLY, CDR2 FYNNEI, per germline. DNA of the CDR3: TGTGCCAGCAATGGGGATTACACTGAAGCTTTCTTT. Its protein is CASNGDYTEAFF.

The rearrangement uses TRBV10-1 and TRBJ1-6, with D tentatively TRBD1 (5 bases). The CDR3 totals 22 residues. Germline assignment: CDR1 WNHNN and CDR2 SYGVQD (reference sequence). Trimming stripped 10 bases from V and 3 bases from J, with 37 bases between. The DNA for the CDR3 is TGCGCCACCAAAGAGGCGGGCGGTCGGGGACCGTCCCTCACCTACTATAATTCACCCCTCCACTTT. It yields the protein CATKEAGGRGPSLTYYNSPLHF.

The V call is TRBV5-4, the J call TRBJ1-4, with 7 positions matching TRBD1. The CDR3 consists of 14 residues. The germline V gene has CDR1 SGHNT and CDR2 YYREEE (reference sequence). V lost 3 bases to trimming and J lost 7 bases; unmatched junction nucleotides: 6. CDR3 nucleotides: TGTGCCAGCAGCTCGCAGGGGGAAGGTGAAAAACTGTTTTTT. Encoded protein: CASSSQGEGEKLFF.

J is TRBJ2-3 and V is TRBV11-3, with a weak D call TRBD1 (5 bases). This CDR3 has 14 amino acids. V lost 8 bases and J lost 2, with 14 bases in between. Per the germline V gene, CDR1 is SGHNT and CDR2 is YENEEA. CDR3 in amino acids: CASQTVAHTDTQYF. The DNA for the CDR3 is TGTGCCAGCCAGACAGTGGCCCACACAGATACGCAGTATTTT.

This clone was found once. This sequence joins TRBV19 and TRBJ2-2; the D is unclear. The CDR3 totals 15 residues. Germline assignment: CDR1 LNHDA and CDR2 SQIVND (reference sequence). With 9 bases removed from V and 0 bases from J, the gap between germline ends came to 14 bases. The CDR3 DNA follows: TGTGCCAGCCGGCCTTTTGGGGCGAACACCGGGGAGCTGTTTTTT. Its protein product is CASRPFGANTGELFF.

The genes are TRBV2 and TRBJ1-2, with 9 bases lining up with TRBD1. The CDR3 is 14 residues long. The trim removed 7 bases at V and 7 bases at J, leaving 10 bases unmatched. Looked up from germline, CDR1 is SNHLY and CDR2 is FYNNEI. In DNA form, the CDR3 reads TGTGCCAGCACGGTGGACAGGGGAGACGCTGGCTACACCTTC. It encodes CASTVDRGDAGYTF.

The CDR3 is CASSLVPTSTGELFF. The CDR3 DNA reads TGCGCCAGCAGCTTGGTCCCGACATCCACCGGGGAGCTGTTTTTT. J is TRBJ2-2 and V is TRBV5-1; no definite D call. The CDR3 runs 15 residues. The V and J ends lost 0 bases and 4 bases respectively, with 10 bases between them. CDR1 and CDR2 (germline): SGHRS, YFSETQ.

This rearrangement joins TRBV5-6 to TRBJ2-5; 10 nucleotides align to TRBD1. The CDR3 has 15 residues. CDR1 is SGHDT and CDR2 is YYEEEE in the germline V gene. The V segment lost 3 bases and the J segment 5 bases; nucleotides outside the gene matches: 7. The CDR3 nucleotides read TGTGCCAGCAGCTCCCCCCGGACAGGGGGGGAGACCCAGTACTTC. Translated: CASSSPRTGGETQYF.

The V call is TRBV5-1, the J call TRBJ2-5, with D possibly matching TRBD2 (5 bases). The germline V and J ends were trimmed by 6 bases and 3 bases, with 15 bases remaining between them. CDR1 and CDR2 (germline): SGHRS, YFSETQ. CDR3 size: 14 residues. The CDR3 DNA follows: TGCGCCAGCAAGATGGAGGCCGCTAAAGAGACCCAGTACTTC. Its protein is CASKMEAAKETQYF.

The gene calls are TRBV9 and TRBJ1-4, with a weak D call TRBD1 (6 bases). In germline, CDR1 is SGDLS, CDR2 YYNGEE. V was clipped by 3 bases and J by 7 bases, with 16 bases between them. CDR3 length: 15 residues. CDR3 region: CASSAGGQVGEKLFF. The DNA for the CDR3 is TGTGCCAGCAGCGCGGGGGGGCAGGTGGGTGAAAAACTGTTTTTT.

This clone appeared a few times. The gene calls are TRBV5-4 and TRBJ1-1; perhaps TRBD1 as D (5 bases). Trimming left V 0 bases short and J 7 bases short, with 7 bases between. The CDR3 loop spans 12 amino acids. The V gene's germline CDR1 is SGHNT and CDR2 YYREEE (reference sequence). CDR3 in DNA: TGTGCCAGCAGCTTGGTGGGGGATGAAGCTTTCTTT. Translating gives CASSLVGDEAFF.

V gene TRBV9 combines with J gene TRBJ2-3, with 10 bases fitting TRBD1. The ends lost 1 base at V and 3 bases at J; junction bases unmatched: 11. Germline V CDR1 and CDR2: SGDLS, YYNGEE. This CDR3 spans 18 amino acids. This CDR3 reads CASSVTPSTGGHTDTQYF. The CDR3 nucleotides read TGTGCCAGCAGCGTAACCCCTTCGACAGGGGGCCATACAGATACGCAGTATTTT.

The V and J genes are TRBV30 and TRBJ2-5; TRBD2 is a possible D gene (7 bases). Germline CDR1 and CDR2: GTSNPN and SVGIG (reference sequence). V lost 0 bases, J lost 2 bases, and 16 bases lay in between. CDR3 length: 16 residues. The CDR3 DNA sequence: TGTGCCTGGAGTGTGGGTCGGGGGGCCCCTCAAGAGACCCAGTACTTC. This gives the protein CAWSVGRGAPQETQYF.

The chain is built from TRBV5-6 and TRBJ2-1; a weak D match, TRBD1 (6 bases). V was shortened by 3 bases and J by 4 bases, with 14 bases between the two germline ends. The CDR3 consists of 15 residues. Germline assignment: CDR1 SGHDT and CDR2 YYEEEE. CDR3 residues: CASSSPGTPYNEQFF. For the CDR3, the DNA is TGTGCCAGCAGCTCCCCCGGGACACCTTACAATGAGCAGTTCTTC.

CDR3 in amino acids: CASIRGTPSTDTQYF. The CDR3 DNA sequence: TGTGCCAGCATCCGAGGGACACCAAGCACAGATACGCAGTATTTT. The rearrangement joins TRBV7-2 to TRBJ2-3; D possibly corresponds to TRBD1 (6 bases). The CDR3 sequence is 15 residues long. The V gene lost 7 bases and the J gene lost 0 bases, with 14 bases spanning the gap. Germline V lookup: CDR1 SGHTA, CDR2 FQGNSA.

The table lists this clone with a few counts. The chain is built from TRBV7-2 and TRBJ1-6, with 9 bases that match TRBD1. Germline V lookup: CDR1 SGHTA, CDR2 FQGNSA. The junction had 14 bases not matched to a gene; V was cut back by 3 bases and J by 8 bases. The CDR3 covers 18 residues. DNA of the CDR3: TGTGCCAGCAGCTTTAGCGGGGCGGACAGGGGATTTGATTCACCCCTCCACTTT. Residues: CASSFSGADRGFDSPLHF.

This chain joins TRBV11-3 and TRBJ2-2; TRBD1 matches at 9 bases. This CDR3 has 14 residues. J gave up 7 bases and V 5 bases, and 5 bases lay outside the gene matches. CDR1 SGHNT and CDR2 YENEEA come from the germline V gene. The CDR3 coding sequence is TGTGCCAGCAGCCCGGACAGGGGTGGCGGGGAGCTGTTTTTT. It codes for CASSPDRGGGELFF. The full variable domain, in which reference TRBV11-3 and TRBJ2-2 provide the parts outside the CDR3, is EAGVVQSPRYKIIEKKQPVAFWCNPISGHNTLYWYLQNLGQGPELLIRYENEEAVDDSQLPKDRFSAERLKGVDSTLKIQPAELGDSAVYLCASSPDRGGGELFFGEGSRLTVL.

This clone appeared a few times. CDR3 DNA sequence: TGCGCCAGCAGCCGGACGCCCACAGATACGCAGTATTTT. Residues: CASSRTPTDTQYF. The V gene is TRBV4-1, the J gene TRBJ2-3; D gene unclear. This CDR3 region has 13 residues. V was trimmed by 4 bases and J by 2 bases, leaving 7 bases between them. Germline CDR1 MGHRA, CDR2 YSYEKL.

CDR3 coding DNA: TGTGCCAGCAGCTCCCCGGCGGGGCGAGCTTTCTTT. Translated: CASSSPAGRAFF. V usage is TRBV7-9 and J usage is TRBJ1-1; D possibly corresponds to TRBD1 (5 bases). Germline-derived CDR1 and CDR2 are SEHNR and FQNEAQ (reference sequence). V was cut by 4 bases and J by 10 bases, with 13 bases left in between. This CDR3 contains 12 residues. The entire variable domain, with the rest obtained from reference TRBV7-9 and TRBJ1-1, is as follows: DTGVSQNPRHKITKRGQNVTFRCDPISEHNRLYWYRQTLGQGPEFLTYFQNEAQLEKSRLLSDRFSAERPKGSFSTLEIQRTEQGDSAMYLCASSSPAGRAFFGQGTRLTVV.

The chain recombines TRBV28 with TRBJ1-3; D is possibly TRBD1 (6 bases). The length of the CDR3 is 16 residues. CDR1 and CDR2 from the germline V gene are MDHEN and SYDVKM. Trimming removed 4 bases at V and 7 bases at J, with 20 bases between. DNA for the CDR3: TGTGCCAGCAGTTCCCCCTTGGGGGCTCCGGGGAACACCATATATTTT. Protein product: CASSSPLGAPGNTIYF.

V and J are TRBV6-5 and TRBJ2-3; D unclear. This CDR3 comprises 14 residues. Germline-derived CDR1 and CDR2 are MNHEY and SVGAGI. Trimming removed 0 bases at V and 6 bases at J, with 10 bases between. For the CDR3, the DNA is TGTGCCAGCAGTTACTCGATCCCCCGTGATACGCAGTATTTT. Its translation is CASSYSIPRDTQYF.

V and J are TRBV28 and TRBJ1-2; 8 bases are a match to TRBD1. Germline trimming cut 5 bases from V and 4 bases from J; bases unmatched to any gene: 9. The CDR3 covers 15 residues. Germline lookup yields CDR1 MDHEN and CDR2 SYDVKM. For the CDR3, the DNA is TGTGCCAGCAGTCCTATGGACAGGGATGCCTATGGCTACACCTTC. Its translation: CASSPMDRDAYGYTF.